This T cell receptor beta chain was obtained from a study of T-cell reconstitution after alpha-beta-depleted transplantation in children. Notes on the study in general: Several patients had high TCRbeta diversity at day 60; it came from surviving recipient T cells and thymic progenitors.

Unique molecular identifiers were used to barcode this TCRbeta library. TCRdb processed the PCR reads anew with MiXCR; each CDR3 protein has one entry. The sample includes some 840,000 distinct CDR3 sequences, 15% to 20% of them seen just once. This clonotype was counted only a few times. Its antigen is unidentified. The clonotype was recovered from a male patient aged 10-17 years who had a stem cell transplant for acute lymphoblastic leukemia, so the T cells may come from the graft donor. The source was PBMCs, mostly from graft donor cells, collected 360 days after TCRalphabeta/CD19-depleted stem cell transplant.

The CDR3 nucleotides read TGCAGCGTTGAATTCCCTGAGACCCAGTACTTC. Its protein product is CSVEFPETQYF. V usage is TRBV29-1 and J usage is TRBJ2-5; no reliable D call. Trimming took off 2 bases at V and 5 bases at J, with 6 bases between the two ends. The CDR3 sequence is 11 residues long. Germline V gene data show CDR1 as SQVTM and CDR2 as ANQGSEA. Filled out from reference TRBV29-1 and TRBJ2-5, the complete variable domain reads SAVISQKPSRDICQRGTSLTIQCQVDSQVTMMFWYRQQPGQSLTLIATANQGSEATYESGFVIDKFPISRPNLTFSTLTVSNMSPEDSSIYLCSVEFPETQYFGPGTRLLVL.